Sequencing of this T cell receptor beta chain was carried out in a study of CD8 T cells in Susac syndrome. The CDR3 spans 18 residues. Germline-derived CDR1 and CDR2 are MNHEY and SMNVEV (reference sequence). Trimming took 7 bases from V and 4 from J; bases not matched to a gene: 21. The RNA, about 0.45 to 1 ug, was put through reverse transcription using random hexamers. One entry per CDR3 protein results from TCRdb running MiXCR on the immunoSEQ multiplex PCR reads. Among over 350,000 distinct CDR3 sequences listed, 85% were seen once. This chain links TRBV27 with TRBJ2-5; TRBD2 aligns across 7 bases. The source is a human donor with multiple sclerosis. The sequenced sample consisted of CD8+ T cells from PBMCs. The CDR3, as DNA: TGTGCCAGCACCCACACCCTCGGTGGCGGGAGAAAGGTAGAGACCCAGTACTTC. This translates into CASTHTLGGGRKVETQYF.